The rows below give T cell receptor beta chains drawn from one sample of a study of response to subunit inactivated influenza vaccine. One entry per CDR3 protein results from TCRdb running MiXCR on the RT-PCR reads. The table lists approximately 500,000 distinct CDR3 sequences, roughly 13% of them singletons, with under 15% in the top ten. The input for sequencing was PBMCs from blood, taken roughly 6 weeks after vaccination. These receptors were taken from a man aged 45-65 years who received an inactivated influenza vaccine. Both conserved end residues are part of each CDR3.

V,length,J,CDR3
TRBV5-1,15,TRBJ1-3,CASSQTTGAGNTIYF
TRBV7-9,13,TRBJ2-7,CASSPGAHYEQYF
TRBV7-2,17,TRBJ2-1,CASSLVTSGGALYEQFF
TRBV9,19,TRBJ2-6,CASSVAPGLAGVGANVLTF
TRBV7-9,16,TRBJ2-5,CASSLDLGQGRETQYF
TRBV3-1,14,TRBJ2-3,CASSQQQGADTQYF
TRBV6-1,14,TRBJ2-7,CASTDSSRYHEQYF
TRBV4-1,13,TRBJ2-7,CASSQARGHEQYF
TRBV11-2,19,TRBJ2-3,CASSPPAGTSGVPTDTQYF
TRBV5-1,14,TRBJ1-4,CASSLDSQYEKLFF
TRBV12-3/TRBV12-4,15,TRBJ1-3,CASSFLGASGNTIYF
TRBV20-1,14,TRBJ1-2,CSARGREGGYGYTF
TRBV10-3,16,TRBJ1-5,CAISESRGDSNQPQHF
TRBV12-3/TRBV12-4,15,TRBJ2-1,CASSLDGGDYNEQFF
TRBV12-3/TRBV12-4,15,TRBJ2-2,CASSPLARGSGELFF
TRBV20-1,15,TRBJ2-1,CSASLMGGPRNEQFF
TRBV6-5,18,TRBJ2-7,CASSYTLPGTGRPYEQYF
TRBV20-1,14,TRBJ1-1,CSATSGQGNTEAFF
TRBV12-3/TRBV12-4,12,TRBJ2-7,CASSLARGEQYF
TRBV15,15,TRBJ2-7,CATSRDRGASYEQYF
TRBV20-1,15,TRBJ2-7,CSASPTGSMKNEQYF
TRBV4-1,14,TRBJ1-4,CASSQDPKDEKLFF
TRBV4-2,17,TRBJ2-7,CASSQDLGSSFSYEQYF
TRBV14,16,TRBJ2-5,CASSPRGRLSQETQYF
TRBV9,15,TRBJ2-1,CASSVAGLAGDEQFF
TRBV24-1,16,TRBJ2-1,CATSDPTSGSVHEQFF
TRBV27,15,TRBJ1-1,CASSLRAGVNTEAFF
TRBV25-1,12,TRBJ2-7,CASSDTGSEQYF
TRBV7-4,13,TRBJ1-4,CASSNKQGEKLFF
TRBV25-1,17,TRBJ2-1,CASERTSGRTPTNEQFF
TRBV2,15,TRBJ2-3,CASSIWTGPSDTQYF
TRBV20-1,15,TRBJ2-3,CSARGGSFRTDTQYF
TRBV11-2,16,TRBJ2-1,CASSLVWDGTYNEQFF
TRBV5-1,17,TRBJ1-3,CASSSPGVPDSGNTIYF
TRBV12-3/TRBV12-4,14,TRBJ2-6,CASSLSFCANVLTF
TRBV4-3,16,TRBJ1-4,CASSPEGVATNEKLFF
TRBV4-3,20,TRBJ2-1,CASSKKPGLAGGSYYNEQFF
TRBV5-6,15,TRBJ2-1,CASSQDSLAYNEQFF
TRBV5-1,14,TRBJ1-1,CASTSTTGYTEAFF
TRBV4-2,13,TRBJ2-7,CASSQDIGGEQYF
TRBV7-9,16,TRBJ1-1,CASSLDPGQGGTEAFF
TRBV11-2,18,TRBJ1-5,CASSLVSAKGVGNQPQHF
TRBV29-1,14,TRBJ2-4,CSVGAGGPGNIQYF